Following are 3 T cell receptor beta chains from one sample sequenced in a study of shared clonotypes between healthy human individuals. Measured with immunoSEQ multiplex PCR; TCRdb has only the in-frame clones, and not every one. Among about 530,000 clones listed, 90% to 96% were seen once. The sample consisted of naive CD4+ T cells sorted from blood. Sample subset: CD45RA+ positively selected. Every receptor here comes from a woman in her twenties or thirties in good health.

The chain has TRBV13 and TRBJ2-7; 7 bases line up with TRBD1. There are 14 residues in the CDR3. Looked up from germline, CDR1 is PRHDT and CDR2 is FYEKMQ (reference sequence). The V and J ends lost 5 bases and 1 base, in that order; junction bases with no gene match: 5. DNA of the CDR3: TGTGCCAGCAGCAAAAGACAGGGTTCCTACGAGCAGTACTTC. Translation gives CASSKRQGSYEQYF.

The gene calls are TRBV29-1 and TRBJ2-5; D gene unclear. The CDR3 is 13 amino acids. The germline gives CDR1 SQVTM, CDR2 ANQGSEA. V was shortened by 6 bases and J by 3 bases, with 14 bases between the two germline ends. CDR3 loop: CSVAPASEETQYF. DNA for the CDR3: TGCAGCGTCGCCCCGGCATCGGAAGAGACCCAGTACTTC.

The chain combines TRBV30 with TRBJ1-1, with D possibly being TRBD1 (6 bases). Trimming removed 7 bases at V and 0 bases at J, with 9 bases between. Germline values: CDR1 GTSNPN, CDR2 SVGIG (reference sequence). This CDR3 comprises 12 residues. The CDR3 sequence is CASGGMNTEAFF. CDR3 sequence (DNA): TGTGCCTCCGGGGGCATGAACACTGAAGCTTTCTTT.